These 9 T cell receptor beta chains came from one sample sequenced in a study of blood T cells in healthy people across ages. With a J-beta primer mix and a sample-barcoded 5' primer, a second PCR ran about 7 to 12 cycles. Via MiXCR, TCRdb re-called the 5' RACE reads, giving one row per CDR3 protein. The data contain 650,000 to 800,000 distinct CDR3 sequences, approximately 44% of them seen just once; the ten biggest clones take up nearly 20%. Material: blood. The receptors here all came from a man aged 60 to 75 in good health.

Written as DNA, the CDR3 is TGCGCCAGCAGCCGGGGGGGTGCCGGAGGCTCCTACGAGCAGTACTTC. This sequence encodes CASSRGGAGGSYEQYF. This chain joins TRBV5-1 and TRBJ2-7; 8 bases match TRBD2. The length of the CDR3 is 16 residues. Germline CDR1 and CDR2: SGHRS and YFSETQ. The ends lost 4 bases at V and 0 bases at J; junction bases unmatched: 9.

This chain joins TRBV20-1 and TRBJ2-7; no firm D call. V was shortened by 4 bases and J by 0 bases, with 16 bases between the two germline ends. Looked up from germline, CDR1 is DFQATT and CDR2 is SNEGSKA (reference sequence). CDR3 length: 15 residues. DNA for the CDR3: TGCAGTGCTAACTCCCCCGTGGGCGCCTCCTACGAGCAGTACTTC. Protein sequence: CSANSPVGASYEQYF.

This clonotype appeared a few times. V gene TRBV12-5 combines with J gene TRBJ1-5; TRBD1 might be the D (6 bases). The V end lost 0 bases, the J end lost 7 bases, and 13 bases lay between the germline ends. The CDR3 has 15 amino acids. Germline V gene data show CDR1 as LGHNT and CDR2 as FRNRAP. CDR3 in amino acids: CASGLVGGHPQPQHF. In nucleotides, the CDR3 is TGTGCTAGTGGTTTGGTAGGGGGGCACCCACAGCCCCAGCATTTT. The whole variable domain, filled in from reference TRBV12-5 and TRBJ1-5, reads DARVTQTPRHKVTEMGQEVTMRCQPILGHNTVFWYRQTMMQGLELLAYFRNRAPLDDSGMPKDRFSAEMPDATLATLKIQPSEPRDSAVYFCASGLVGGHPQPQHFGDGTRLSIL.

V gene TRBV27 combines with J gene TRBJ1-6; TRBD1 is a possible D gene (6 bases). The CDR3 consists of 14 residues. Deletions cut 7 bases from V and 6 bases from J, with 13 bases between. Germline V gene sequence: CDR1 MNHEY, CDR2 SMNVEV (reference sequence). The CDR3 loop is CASTPDRRNSPLHF. DNA of the CDR3: TGTGCCAGCACCCCGGACAGACGTAATTCACCCCTCCACTTT.

The chain is built from TRBV10-2 and TRBJ2-3, with 11 bases matching TRBD2. Germline V gives CDR1 WSHSY, CDR2 SAAADI. V shed 10 bases and J 7 bases; nucleotides not matched to a gene: 22. The CDR3 is made up of 18 amino acids. The DNA for the CDR3 is TGCGCCACTACCGACTGGGGGGAAACGGGACTAGCGGTGAATACGCAGTATTTT. This translates into CATTDWGETGLAVNTQYF.

V is TRBV20-1 and J is TRBJ1-2; 12 positions agree with TRBD1. V shed 4 bases and J 7 bases; nucleotides not matched to a gene: 7. Looked up from germline, CDR1 is DFQATT and CDR2 is SNEGSKA (reference sequence). The CDR3 is made up of 14 amino acids. CDR3 nucleotide sequence: TGCAGTGCTAAACCGGGACAGGGGGCGGCTGGCTACACCTTC. Translation gives CSAKPGQGAAGYTF.

This clonotype was picked up a small number of times. J is TRBJ2-7 and V is TRBV5-6, with 9 nucleotides matching TRBD1. This CDR3 has 14 amino acids. The trim removed 5 bases at V and 5 bases at J, leaving 8 bases unmatched. Germline CDR1 and CDR2: SGHDT and YYEEEE. Here the CDR3 reads CASSRTGGLNEQYF. CDR3 DNA sequence: TGTGCCAGCAGTCGTACAGGGGGCTTGAACGAGCAGTACTTC.

V and J are TRBV12-3 or TRBV12-4 and TRBJ2-2, with D tentatively TRBD1 or TRBD2 (5 bases each). CDR3 length: 14 residues. V was trimmed by 3 bases and J by 3 bases, leaving 8 bases between them. The CDR3 DNA is TGTGCCAGCAGTTTGGGGGAGTACACCGGGGAGCTGTTTTTT. It codes for CASSLGEYTGELFF.

The chain has TRBV4-1 and TRBJ1-1; D may be TRBD1 (5 bases). Germline V CDR1 and CDR2: MGHRA, YSYEKL. V shed 4 bases and J shed 2 bases, with 14 bases lying between them. This CDR3 has 15 residues. The chain's CDR3 is CASSLAGGTNTEAFF. The CDR3 nucleotides are TGCGCCAGCAGCCTCGCCGGGGGGACTAACACTGAAGCTTTCTTT.